This T cell receptor beta chain was observed in a study of blood T cell repertoires in COVID-19. Study-wide context: Sites across the United States, Italy and Spain contributed samples from acute and convalescent COVID-19. Sources were T cells, B-cell-depleted T cells, or PBMCs; the material itself was cDNA or gDNA.

CDR1 and CDR2 from the germline V gene are MNHEY and SMNVEV (reference sequence). Trimming removed 7 bases from V and 8 bases from J, with 10 bases in between. The CDR3 length is 11 residues. Original analysis: Amplification of reference gene primers was used by the study to estimate nucleated cell counts. The data were produced by immunoSEQ multiplex PCR, yet TCRdb's version contains in-frame clones alone and is incomplete. That table is the source of V, J and clone size, and D and trimming were worked out from the DNA. Of 40,000 to 50,000 clones listed, around 90% are singletons. The clonotype originates from a man in his sixties with acute or convalescent COVID-19. Sequenced sample: peripheral blood. This sequence joins TRBV27 and TRBJ2-3; a weak D match, TRBD2 (6 bases). The CDR3 bases are TGTGCCAGCAAAGTGGGGGGTACGCAGTATTTT. As protein: CASKVGGTQYF.